Sequencing of this TCR beta chain was carried out in a study of shared clonotypes between healthy human individuals (dated by TCRdb to the early 2020s). As for the study more broadly: A couple of women and a few men aged 18 to 49 years were included in the cohort. Different laboratories and diverse techniques were used to prepare libraries and sequence TCR repertoires, to increase sequencing depth and limit assay-specific biases. Between about 0.85 and 8.9 billion PBMCs per donor were obtained by leukapheresis. The study deeply sequenced blood TCR repertoires of several healthy adults to estimate repertoire size and the extent of clonotype sharing between individuals. For each donor, three plates each were used for CD4 naive and CD4 memory, two plates were used for CD8 naive, and one plate was used for CD8 memory. Overall study outcomes, separate from this receptor: Roughly 5% of naive CD4, roughly 3.6% of naive CD8, around 2.3% of memory CD4, and around 0.42% of memory CD8 clonotypes were shared across a few donors. Rarefaction of sorted-subset datasets indicated incomplete sequencing despite the large sequencing depth. Based on pairwise subsampling, the degree of clonotype sharing among donors was expected to be affected by sequencing depth. Because the study included only a small number of donors, the genetic and exposure-history diversity represented was limited. Only blood was sampled, and tissue TCR repertoires likely differ from those in blood. Compared with non-shared clonotypes, the clonotypes found in all four sorted-subset donors had higher generation probabilities. Larger estimated clonotype richness was generally found for naive subsets than for memory subsets.

Using the deep immunoSEQ assay, multiplex PCR amplified TCR CDR3 regions from genomic DNA. Extracted genomic DNA from each cell subset was spread evenly across all wells of several immunoSEQ 96-well plates, with each plate serving as a replicate. For sorted subsets, 150 to 250 ng genomic DNA, equal to 30,000 or so T cell genomes, was loaded into each replicate PCR. The purified libraries were quantified using a Qubit 3.0 fluorometer, sized with a Bioanalyzer 2100, and then quantified again using the KAPA Library Quantification kit. A separate single-read 150-cycle Illumina NextSeq 550 flow cell was used to sequence each immunoSEQ 96-well plate. Per the authors' processing: Because only junctional sequences without quality scores were contained in the immunoSEQ output, filtering matching that applied to full-length reads could not be performed. Sequences were annotated with PyIR, a Python wrapper for IgBLAST v1.9, using IMGT germline references to assign V/J genes and CDR3. Reads with weak V/J assignments (E-value above 1e-6), missing CDR3, stop codons, out-of-frame junctions, or ambiguous translated residues were removed. V3J clonotypes were defined by identical inferred V gene, J gene, and CDR3 amino acid sequence. Percentage overlap between repertoires was computed as shared unique clonotypes divided by the size of the smaller repertoire. Three approaches were used to assess repertoire richness: RTK rarefaction, the Chao1 estimator, and Recon v2.1 estimates of unobserved clonotypes. Generation probabilities were computed with OLGA for all TCRbeta clonotypes obtained by the gDNA method from a handful of donors. Entries here come from immuneACCESS through TCRdb and include only in-frame sequences with V and J called. Some clones fail to appear in such tables; in the studies checked, an unresolved V gene covers under half of the shortfall, and the cause of the remainder is unknown. V and J calls and clone size are copied from that table; D and trimming were computed from the DNA. This sample comprises more than 2 million clones, about 94% of them detected only once. Approximately 1.6% of the sample lies in the top ten.

CDR1 and CDR2 were assigned from the germline V gene as MNHEY and SVGAGI. V and J lose 3 bases and 3 bases, and a span of 18 bases separates them. Taken from cysteine to phenylalanine, the CDR3 has 16 residues. Only the CDR3 part of the read is kept: 48 bases, read in frame from the first base. CD8 naive samples were obtained by positive selection for CCR7 among CD45RO-negative cells, yielding a CD45RA+CCR7+ population from which TemRA cells were excluded. The donors were healthy, HIV-negative adults who had no recently reported acute infections or vaccinations. Every donor was a Caucasian adult living in Nashville, Tennessee, USA. Blood was collected by leukapheresis, and PBMCs were isolated by Ficoll-Histopaque density gradient centrifugation and then cryopreserved in liquid nitrogen vapor phase. Purity and quantity of every magnetically sorted T cell population were checked by analytical flow cytometry. From each sorted fraction, genomic DNA was isolated and quantified by UV absorbance on a Nanodrop 2000c.

To note about this clone: The target of this receptor is not known. No base quality values were provided; no much bigger clone lies one nucleotide off.

Sequenced material: naive CD8+ T cells from PBMCs. What the cell subset or site label conveys for this sample: CD45RA+CCR7+. The TCR sequence derives from a young man in good health. Some clones in this sample may be carry-over from other donors' samples. The rearrangement combines TRBV6-5 with TRBJ2-7; TRBD1 is possibly the D segment (5 matching bases). The CDR3 loop reads CASSYSWGTVGYEQYF. At the DNA level, the sequence is TGTGCCAGCAGTTATTCTTGGGGCACCGTTGGCTACGAGCAGTACTTC.